This entry lists 31 T cell receptor beta chains sequenced from one sample in a study of blood T cell repertoires in COVID-19. Generated by immunoSEQ multiplex PCR, the TCRdb table keeps only in-frame clones and is missing some. The sample consists of roughly 350,000 clones, around 85% of them appearing once. Specimen: peripheral blood. These receptors came from a young woman with acute or convalescent COVID-19.

The chain has TRBV7-5 and TRBJ2-7; the tabulated D call, TRBD1, remains unverified against the DNA. TRBV7-5 is annotated as a pseudogene. This CDR3 is built from 14 residues. CDR3 in amino acids: CARRDRDRVYEQYF. The CDR3 nucleotides read TGTGCCAGAAGGGACCGGGACAGGGTCTACGAGCAGTACTTC.

This clone has only one observation. J is TRBJ1-6 and V is TRBV11-1; D is possibly TRBD1 (5 bases). With 8 bases removed from V and 10 bases from J, the gap between germline ends came to 18 bases. The CDR3 runs 14 residues. Per germline, CDR1 SGHAT and CDR2 FQDESV (reference sequence). The CDR3 sequence: CASQGEGLGSPLHF. The CDR3 DNA is TGTGCCAGCCAGGGCGAAGGCTTGGGGTCACCCCTCCACTTT.

This sequence joins TRBV9 and TRBJ2-6; 8 bases agree with TRBD1. The J segment lost 1 base and the V segment lost 0 bases, leaving 6 bases of the junction unmatched. The CDR3 has 18 residues. CDR1 SGDLS and CDR2 YYNGEE come from the germline V gene. The CDR3 loop reads CASSVGTGQGSGANVLTF. In DNA, the CDR3 is TGTGCCAGCAGCGTAGGCACCGGACAGGGTTCTGGGGCCAACGTCCTGACTTTC. The whole variable domain, remainder taken from reference TRBV9 and TRBJ2-6, is DSGVTQTPKHLITATGQRVTLRCSPRSGDLSVYWYQQSLDQGLQFLIQYYNGEERAKGNILERFSAQQFPDLHSELNLSSLELGDSALYFCASSVGTGQGSGANVLTFGAGSRLTVL.

This chain joins TRBV28 and TRBJ1-5; tentatively, D is TRBD1 (5 bases). CDR3 length: 16 amino acids. V was pared by 5 bases and J by 4 bases, with 18 bases between. Germline lookup yields CDR1 MDHEN and CDR2 SYDVKM. CDR3 nucleotides: TGTGCCAGCAGTCATAGGGACTTTTTAAGTAATCAGCCCCAGCATTTT. It codes for CASSHRDFLSNQPQHF. Looking up the rest from reference TRBV28 and TRBJ1-5 gives the full variable domain: DVKVTQSSRYLVKRTGEKVFLECVQDMDHENMFWYRQDPGLGLRLIYFSYDVKMKEKGDIPEGYSVSREKKERFSLILESASTNQTSMYLCASSHRDFLSNQPQHFGDGTRLSIL.

The chain joins TRBV5-1 to TRBJ2-7; TRBD1 might be the D (6 bases). The V end lost 3 bases, the J end lost 7 bases, and 23 bases lay between the germline ends. Germline V gene lookup returns CDR1 SGHRS and CDR2 YFSETQ. The CDR3 has 16 residues. The CDR3 DNA sequence: TGCGCCAGCAGCTCCGTCAGGGGTTCACAAGTGTGGGAGCAGTACTTC. Translation gives CASSSVRGSQVWEQYF.

The chain recombines TRBV27 with TRBJ1-2; no definite D call. The V gene lost 4 bases and the J gene lost 1 base, with 10 bases spanning the gap. The CDR3 contains 14 residues. Per the germline V gene, CDR1 is MNHEY and CDR2 is SMNVEV (reference sequence). CDR3 DNA sequence: TGTGCCAGCAGTTGGTTGACGGGTAACTATGGCTACACCTTC. This sequence encodes CASSWLTGNYGYTF.

This chain connects TRBV7-2 to TRBJ2-7; TRBD2 aligns across 15 bases. With V trimmed by 7 bases and J by 7 bases, 8 bases remained unmatched. The germline CDR1 and CDR2 sequences are SGHTA and FQGNSA. The CDR3 spans 15 residues. CDR3 residues: CASTFGLAGGREQYF. In DNA form, the CDR3 reads TGTGCCAGCACCTTCGGACTAGCGGGGGGGCGAGAGCAGTACTTC.

This clone was recorded a few times. This chain connects TRBV6-5 to TRBJ1-2; 10 nucleotides agree with TRBD1. CDR1 MNHEY and CDR2 SVGAGI come from the germline V gene. V trimming: 6 bases; J trimming: 7 bases; junction bases outside the gene matches: 8. CDR3 size: 14 residues. CDR3 in DNA: TGTGCCAGCAGCGGCGGGACAGGGGACCGTGGCTACACCTTC. Protein sequence: CASSGGTGDRGYTF.

The V gene is TRBV6-6, the J gene TRBJ1-4; a possible D gene is TRBD1 (6 bases). With 1 base removed from V and 7 bases from J, the gap between germline ends came to 13 bases. The germline V gene encodes CDR1 MNHNY and CDR2 SVGAGI (reference sequence). This CDR3 is built from 15 residues. For the CDR3, the DNA is TGTGCCAGCAGTTACTTACAGGGTGCGGGTGAAAAACTGTTTTTT. Amino acid sequence: CASSYLQGAGEKLFF.

The genes are TRBV12-3 or TRBV12-4 and TRBJ1-1; weak D call: TRBD1 (6 bases). The CDR3 contains 12 residues. V was cut by 0 bases and J by 12 bases, with 11 bases left in between. CDR3 loop: CASSLAQGWSFF. The CDR3 coding sequence is TGTGCCAGCAGTTTAGCTCAGGGGTGGTCTTTCTTT.

The J gene is TRBJ1-3, the V gene TRBV9; no clear D. Germline CDR1 and CDR2: SGDLS and YYNGEE. Trimming removed 7 bases from V and 4 bases from J, with 12 bases in between. The CDR3 loop spans 13 amino acids. Here the CDR3 DNA reads TGTGCCAGCGGATTTGGGCCGGGAAACACCATATATTTT. This sequence encodes CASGFGPGNTIYF. Full variable domain (outside the CDR3, taken from reference TRBV9 and TRBJ1-3): DSGVTQTPKHLITATGQRVTLRCSPRSGDLSVYWYQQSLDQGLQFLIQYYNGEERAKGNILERFSAQQFPDLHSELNLSSLELGDSALYFCASGFGPGNTIYFGEGSWLTVV.

The V call is TRBV19, the J call TRBJ1-5, with 7 bases aligning to TRBD1. The CDR3 runs 13 residues. Trimming at V came to 9 bases and at J to 5 bases, leaving 7 bases not matched to a gene. Per germline, CDR1 LNHDA and CDR2 SQIVND (reference sequence). The CDR3 loop is CASRDSWDQPQHF. CDR3 nucleotides: TGTGCCAGCCGGGACAGTTGGGATCAGCCCCAGCATTTT. Together with reference TRBV19 and TRBJ1-5, the CDR3 gives the full variable domain: DGGITQSPKYLFRKEGQNVTLSCEQNLNHDAMYWYRQDPGQGLRLIYYSQIVNDFQKGDIAEGYSVSREKKESFPLTVTSAQKNPTAFYLCASRDSWDQPQHFGDGTRLSIL.

The chain recombines TRBV5-3 with TRBJ1-1; D gene ambiguous. TRBV5-3 belongs to the ORF category, with a function that is uncertain. The CDR3 loop spans 16 amino acids. Trimming cost V 0 bases and J 2 bases, with 14 bases left between them. The CDR3 spells CARSLASRGRNTEAFF. CDR3 DNA sequence: TGTGCCAGAAGCTTGGCTTCCCGGGGAAGAAACACTGAAGCTTTCTTT.

The gene calls are TRBV12-3 or TRBV12-4 and TRBJ2-1; TRBD2 matches at 8 bases. V was pared by 7 bases and J by 7 bases, with 6 bases of the junction left unmatched. The CDR3 spans 13 residues. The CDR3 loop is CASKRAGANEQFF. CDR3 coding DNA: TGTGCCAGCAAGAGAGCGGGAGCGAATGAGCAGTTCTTC.

This chain links TRBV18 with TRBJ2-6; a weak D match, TRBD1 (5 bases). The CDR3 extends over 14 amino acids. The germline V gene has CDR1 KGHSH and CDR2 LQKENI. V lost 8 bases and J 1 base, leaving 9 bases between the germline ends. The CDR3 sequence: CASRQRSGANVLTF. In DNA, the CDR3 is TGTGCCAGCCGACAGAGATCTGGGGCCAACGTCCTGACTTTC.

In this sample, this clone turned up once. The chain joins TRBV3-1 (or the pseudogene TRBV3-2) to TRBJ2-1; 12 nucleotides line up with TRBD2. From germline, CDR1 is LGHDT and CDR2 YNNKEL (reference sequence). CDR3 size: 18 residues. Trimming at V came to 4 bases and at J to 9 bases, leaving 16 bases not matched to a gene. CDR3 bases: TGTGCCAGCAGCCCTAGAAGAGGGGCTAGCGGGGGGGCCGGTGAGCAGTTCTTC. Translation: CASSPRRGASGGAGEQFF.

This chain links TRBV28 with TRBJ1-1; 8 nucleotides match TRBD1. CDR3 length: 13 residues. V dropped 5 bases and J dropped 6; count of bases not matched to a gene: 5. Germline V gene sequence: CDR1 MDHEN, CDR2 SYDVKM. The CDR3 region has the DNA TGTGCCAGCAGTCTACAGGGGGTCGCTGAAGCTTTCTTT. It codes for CASSLQGVAEAFF.

The chain combines TRBV4-1 with TRBJ1-6, with a tentative D call TRBD1 (6 bases). The CDR3 has 15 residues. From germline, CDR1 is MGHRA and CDR2 YSYEKL. V was pared by 4 bases and J by 7 bases, with 14 bases between. DNA for the CDR3: TGCGCCAGCAGCCCAACAGGGTGGATCAATTCACCCCTCCACTTT. It codes for CASSPTGWINSPLHF.

As to this clone: The junction and the germline gene differ at one end; a read error may be behind it. CDR3 DNA: TGCGCCAGCAGCTTGGCCACAGACTACGGGCAGTACTTC. Translation: CASSLATDYGQYF. J is TRBJ2-7 and V is TRBV5-1, with D perhaps TRBD2 (5 bases). Germline-derived CDR1 and CDR2 are SGHRS and YFSETQ. The CDR3 covers 13 residues.

This clone was seen once. This CDR3 is also generated by other DNA sequences in the sample. The chain combines TRBV5-1 with TRBJ2-5, with 11 bases matching TRBD1. The CDR3 spans 16 residues. V dropped 0 bases and J dropped 4; count of bases not matched to a gene: 5. The V gene's germline CDR1 is SGHRS and CDR2 YFSETQ. CDR3 sequence (DNA): TGCGCCAGCAGCTTGGGGGACAGGGGGATAGGAGAGACCCAGTACTTC. Protein: CASSLGDRGIGETQYF.

The chain links TRBV27 to TRBJ2-7, with unresolved D. CDR3 length: 13 residues. Trimming stripped 2 bases from V and 3 bases from J, with 8 bases between. Germline V gene sequence: CDR1 MNHEY, CDR2 SMNVEV (reference sequence). CDR3 loop: CASSLGQLYEQYF. The CDR3 DNA sequence: TGTGCCAGCAGTTTAGGGCAGCTCTACGAGCAGTACTTC.

The V and J genes are TRBV5-5 and TRBJ1-5, with 8 bases aligning to TRBD1. The CDR3 is 18 residues long. Germline CDR1 SGHKS, CDR2 YYEKEE (reference sequence). The V gene end was trimmed by 3 bases and the J gene end by 2 bases; junction bases not matched to a gene: 13. CDR3 protein: CASSWDPTTGGGNQPQHF. CDR3 sequence (DNA): TGTGCCAGCAGCTGGGACCCTACTACAGGGGGGGGCAATCAGCCCCAGCATTTT.

The CDR3 sequence is CASSRTSDPYEQYF. CDR3 bases: TGTGCCAGCAGCCGGACTAGCGACCCCTACGAGCAGTACTTC. This chain links TRBV3-1 (or the pseudogene TRBV3-2) with TRBJ2-7, with 9 bases matching TRBD2. CDR3 length: 14 amino acids. After removal of 4 bases from V and 2 bases from J, the junction contained 3 bases not matched to a gene. Germline loops: CDR1 LGHDT, CDR2 YNNKEL (reference sequence).

The rearrangement uses TRBV7-7 and TRBJ2-2; 13 bases are a match to TRBD2. CDR1 is SSHAT, CDR2 FNYEAQ, per germline (reference sequence). The V and J ends lost 5 bases and 4 bases, in that order; junction bases with no gene match: 4. The CDR3 extends over 16 amino acids. CDR3 nucleotide sequence: TGTGCCAGCAGCCCCGGACTAGCGGGAGTCACCGGGGAGCTGTTTTTT. Translated, it gives CASSPGLAGVTGELFF.

The V gene is TRBV7-9, the J gene TRBJ1-6; 8 bases map to TRBD1. J gave up 4 bases and V 5 bases, and 10 bases lay outside the gene matches. CDR1 SEHNR and CDR2 FQNEAQ come from the germline V gene (reference sequence). This CDR3 has 17 amino acids. CDR3 bases: TGTGCCAGCAGCCTGGGGACAGGCCCGGATTATAATTCACCCCTCCACTTT. Its protein is CASSLGTGPDYNSPLHF. The whole variable domain, filled in from reference TRBV7-9 and TRBJ1-6, reads DTGVSQNPRHKITKRGQNVTFRCDPISEHNRLYWYRQTLGQGPEFLTYFQNEAQLEKSRLLSDRFSAERPKGSFSTLEIQRTEQGDSAMYLCASSLGTGPDYNSPLHFGNGTRLTVT.

J is TRBJ1-1 and V is TRBV5-1, with 7 bases identical to TRBD1. Germline V gene sequence: CDR1 SGHRS, CDR2 YFSETQ. The CDR3 has 15 residues. Germline trimming cut 5 bases from V and 2 bases from J; bases unmatched to any gene: 9. This chain's CDR3 is CASSYGQDLNTEAFF. As DNA, the CDR3 is TGCGCCAGCAGTTACGGACAGGACCTTAACACTGAAGCTTTCTTT.

There are a few counts of this clone. DNA of the CDR3: TGTGCCATCGGCGCGGTCGGGTACGAGCAGTACTTC. Amino acid sequence: CAIGAVGYEQYF. The chain links TRBV28 to TRBJ2-7, with unresolved D. This CDR3 spans 12 amino acids. CDR1 is MDHEN, CDR2 SYDVKM, per germline. V lost 10 bases and J lost 4, with 14 bases in between.

This sequence joins TRBV4-2 and TRBJ2-7; TRBD2 matches at 13 bases. V lost 4 bases and J lost 1; bases outside the gene matches: 10. The germline V gene encodes CDR1 LGHNA and CDR2 YNFKEQ. The CDR3 sequence is 18 residues long. CDR3 sequence reads: CASSRPSGTSGASYEQYF. The DNA of the CDR3 is TGTGCCAGCAGCCGGCCATCAGGGACTAGCGGGGCGTCCTACGAGCAGTACTTC.

This sequence joins TRBV5-6 and TRBJ2-3; no clear D gene. CDR1 is SGHDT and CDR2 is YYEEEE in the germline V gene. CDR3 length equals 12 residues. Trimming removed 1 base at V and 7 bases at J, with 7 bases between. The CDR3 here is CASSLLRNTQYF. CDR3 nucleotide sequence: TGTGCCAGCAGCTTGCTGAGAAATACGCAGTATTTT.

The V and J genes are TRBV30 and TRBJ1-2, with 9 bases identical to TRBD1. CDR3 length: 14 residues. With V trimmed by 2 bases and J by 6 bases, 7 bases remained unmatched. The germline V gene encodes CDR1 GTSNPN and CDR2 SVGIG (reference sequence). CDR3 residues: CAWSIGQGRDGYTF. CDR3 DNA sequence: TGTGCCTGGAGTATAGGACAGGGGAGGGATGGCTACACCTTC.

J is TRBJ1-2 and V is TRBV5-6; D gene uncertain. Trimming took 4 bases from V and 2 from J, leaving 12 bases between them. Germline CDR1 reads SGHDT; CDR2 reads YYEEEE. The CDR3 sequence is 14 residues long. CDR3 sequence: CASSQVGTNYGYTF. CDR3 DNA sequence: TGTGCCAGCAGCCAGGTGGGCACAAACTATGGCTACACCTTC.